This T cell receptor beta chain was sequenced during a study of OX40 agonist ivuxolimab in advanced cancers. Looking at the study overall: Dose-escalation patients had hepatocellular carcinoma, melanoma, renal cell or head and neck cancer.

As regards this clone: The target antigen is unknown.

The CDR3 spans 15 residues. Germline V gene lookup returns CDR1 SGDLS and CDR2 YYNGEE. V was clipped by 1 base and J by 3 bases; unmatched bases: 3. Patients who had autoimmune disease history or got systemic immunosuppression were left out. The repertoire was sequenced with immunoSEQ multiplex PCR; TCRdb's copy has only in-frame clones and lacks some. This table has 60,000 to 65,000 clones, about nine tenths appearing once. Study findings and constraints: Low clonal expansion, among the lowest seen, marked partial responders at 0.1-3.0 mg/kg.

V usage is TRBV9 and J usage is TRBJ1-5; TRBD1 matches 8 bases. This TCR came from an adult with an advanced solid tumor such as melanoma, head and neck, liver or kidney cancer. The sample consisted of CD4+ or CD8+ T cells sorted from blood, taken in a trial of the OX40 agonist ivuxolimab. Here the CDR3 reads CASSVTGGFNQPQHF. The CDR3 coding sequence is TGTGCCAGCAGCGTAACAGGGGGATTCAATCAGCCCCAGCATTTT.